The clone carrying this TCR beta chain was seen many times. The data stem from a study of Graves' ophthalmopathy and Graves' hyperthyroidism. No ophthalmopathy within 18 months of follow-up signified stable hyperthyroidism. Germline CDR1 reads SGHAT; CDR2 reads FQDESV (reference sequence). The CDR3 spans 14 residues. V was trimmed by 5 bases and J by 5 bases, leaving 15 bases between them. RNA transcripts were the source from which TCR beta CDR3 regions were amplified. HTBI-primed first-round RT-PCR preceded second-round multiplex PCR. One entry per CDR3 protein results from TCRdb running MiXCR on the multiplex PCR reads. This sample has roughly 610,000 distinct CDR3 sequences, with about a fifth found just once.

This clonotype was obtained from a woman aged 18 to 35 with stable Graves' hyperthyroidism. Some clones in this sample may be carry-over from other donors' samples. The sequencing input was peripheral blood. The chain couples TRBV11-1 to TRBJ2-5, with D perhaps matching TRBD1 (6 bases). CDR3 region: CASSQQGVSETQYF. CDR3 sequence (DNA): TGTGCCAGCAGCCAACAGGGTGTGTCGGAGACCCAGTACTTC.